The clone carrying this TCR beta chain has a count of ten or more. Its antigen is still unknown. The study left out patients who had uncontrolled infection, other autoimmune disease, pregnancy or lactation. This CDR3 is built from 11 residues. Germline V CDR1 and CDR2: MNHNS, SASEGT. The germline V and J ends were trimmed by 7 bases and 4 bases, with 7 bases remaining between them. The data derive from a study of T cells in Graves' hyperthyroidism and ophthalmopathy. Study summary: Peripheral blood was taken when the disease was first diagnosed, before any treatment began.

Notes on the study in general: Stable hyperthyroidism was separated from ophthalmopathy by a model based on 13 V-J features.

Authors of the study amplified TCR beta CDR3 regions from RNA transcripts. With the HTBI primer set, the TCR CDR3 went through a first round of RT-PCR. TCRdb re-called the multiplex PCR reads with MiXCR, one entry per CDR3 protein. The table shows hundreds of thousands of distinct CDR3 sequences, with about 14% occurring only once. The clonotype originates from a young woman with Graves' hyperthyroidism. The rearrangement links TRBV6-1 to TRBJ1-1; D possibly corresponds to TRBD1 (6 bases). Sequencing input: blood. The CDR3 protein is CASNRVTEAFF. The CDR3 region has the DNA TGTGCCAGCAACAGGGTCACTGAAGCTTTCTTT.